The 26 T cell receptor beta chains below all came from one sample that was sequenced in a study of CD8+CD57+ T cells in acquired aplastic anemia. Genomic DNA acted as the template from which TCR beta VDJ combination and CDR3 sequence profiling were carried out. TCRdb re-analysed the reads in MiXCR, keeping a single row per CDR3 protein. The sample carries approximately 65,000 distinct CDR3 sequences, 50% to 70% recorded once. Sequencing was done on a sample of sorted CD4+, CD8+, or CD8+CD57+ T cells (not recorded which) from PBMCs. All receptors come from a human donor in good health, serving as a control.

The V gene is TRBV11-1, the J gene TRBJ1-3; TRBD1 aligns across 8 bases. Trimming at V came to 5 bases and at J to 2 bases, leaving 5 bases not matched to a gene. The germline CDR1 and CDR2 sequences are SGHAT and FQDESV (reference sequence). This CDR3 spans 15 amino acids. CDR3 nucleotide sequence: TGTGCCAGCAGCCCTCGACAGGGGACTGGAAACACCATATATTTT. It encodes CASSPRQGTGNTIYF.

This clonotype was counted a few times. J is TRBJ1-5 and V is TRBV7-2; D remains unclear. Per the germline V gene, CDR1 is SGHTA and CDR2 is FQGNSA. This CDR3 is built from 13 residues. Trimming cost V 1 base and J 3 bases, with 4 bases left between them. The CDR3 DNA follows: TGTGCCAGCAGCTTAGAGTCCAATCAGCCCCAGCATTTT. Translation gives CASSLESNQPQHF.

This clonotype was detected once. V is TRBV2 and J is TRBJ1-2, with D maybe TRBD1 (6 bases). Trimming left V 5 bases short and J 0 bases short, with 10 bases between. Germline values: CDR1 SNHLY, CDR2 FYNNEI. The CDR3 contains 14 residues. The CDR3 DNA reads TGTGCCAGCAGTACGGACAGAACTAACTATGGCTACACCTTC. Its protein is CASSTDRTNYGYTF.

The chain employs TRBV7-6 and TRBJ1-2; the D gene is possibly TRBD1 (6 bases). Germline V lookup: CDR1 SGHVS, CDR2 FNYEAQ. This CDR3 region has 20 residues. V was clipped by 4 bases and J by 3 bases, with 30 bases between them. The CDR3 nucleotides are TGTGCCAGCAGCTCGAACGTTGGGGGGCGCGGTTCACCCCTCCACTATGGCTACACCTTC. It codes for CASSSNVGGRGSPLHYGYTF.

This clonotype was observed many times. V is TRBV7-2 and J is TRBJ1-3, with D uncertain. CDR3 length: 13 residues. Germline CDR1 is SGHTA and CDR2 is FQGNSA. V lost 7 bases, J lost 8 bases, and 15 bases lay in between. The CDR3 region has the DNA TGTGCCAGCACCCGAGACTTCCGGGACACCATATATTTT. Translating it yields CASTRDFRDTIYF. Together with reference TRBV7-2 and TRBJ1-3, the CDR3 gives the full variable domain: GAGVSQSPSNKVTEKGKDVELRCDPISGHTALYWYRQSLGQGLEFLIYFQGNSAPDKSGLPSDRFSAERTGGSVSTLTIQRTQQEDSAVYLCASTRDFRDTIYFGEGSWLTVV.

This clonotype was counted at least ten times. The chain combines TRBV5-4 with TRBJ2-1; D perhaps matches TRBD2 (6 bases). The CDR3 loop spans 16 amino acids. The germline V gene has CDR1 SGHNT and CDR2 YYREEE (reference sequence). V was clipped by 3 bases and J by 4 bases, with 17 bases between them. The DNA of the CDR3 is TGTGCCAGCAGCTCCGCCGGGACTGGAAGATACAATGAGCAGTTCTTC. This translates into CASSSAGTGRYNEQFF.

The chain combines TRBV7-3 with TRBJ2-7; D unclear. The CDR3 sequence is 13 residues long. Germline V gene data show CDR1 as SGHTA and CDR2 as FQGTGA. V was pared by 8 bases and J by 1 base, with 12 bases between. The CDR3 DNA reads TGTGCCAGCCGCCCAACCGGATCCTACGAGCAGTACTTC. This encodes CASRPTGSYEQYF.

The chain employs TRBV10-3 and TRBJ1-2; 8 nucleotides match TRBD1. The CDR3 totals 15 residues. Per the germline V gene, CDR1 is ENHRY and CDR2 is SYGVKD. V dropped 5 bases and J dropped 3; count of bases not matched to a gene: 8. For the CDR3, the DNA is TGTGCCATCAGTCCCGGGACAGGAGGGGACTATGGCTACACCTTC. The encoded protein is CAISPGTGGDYGYTF.

A few counts support this clonotype. A much more abundant neighbour one base away suggests this may be a read error. V gene TRBV30 combines with J gene TRBJ2-5; 7 positions match TRBD1. Unmatched junction bases numbered 8, after V lost 3 bases and J lost 7 bases. The CDR3 is 13 residues long. The germline V gene encodes CDR1 GTSNPN and CDR2 SVGIG (reference sequence). DNA of the CDR3: TGTGCCTGGAGATCCAGGGGGTCGGCGACCCAGTACTTC. Protein sequence: CAWRSRGSATQYF.

This chain connects TRBV24-1 to TRBJ1-2; D remains ambiguous. The CDR3 covers 13 residues. CDR1 KGHDR and CDR2 SFDVKD come from the germline V gene. The ends were cut back, 3 bases at V and 7 bases at J, with 11 bases in the middle. The CDR3 loop reads CATSDPMTGGYTF. The CDR3, as DNA: TGTGCCACCAGTGATCCAATGACTGGTGGCTACACCTTC.

Within the sample, this clonotype is medium-sized. The chain couples TRBV10-1 to TRBJ1-1; D uncertain. The germline V gene encodes CDR1 WNHNN and CDR2 SYGVQD (reference sequence). CDR3 length equals 15 residues. V was cut by 0 bases and J by 4 bases, with 12 bases left in between. CDR3 sequence: CASSESSVGITEAFF. The CDR3 DNA is TGCGCCAGCAGTGAGTCGTCGGTAGGCATCACTGAAGCTTTCTTT.

The rearrangement uses TRBV7-3 and TRBJ2-7; 13 positions agree with TRBD2. The CDR3 has 16 amino acids. V trimming: 5 bases; J trimming: 0 bases; junction bases outside the gene matches: 4. Germline CDR1 and CDR2: SGHTA and FQGTGA. CDR3 region: CASSPGTSGTSYEQYF. CDR3 sequence (DNA): TGTGCCAGCAGCCCCGGGACTAGCGGGACCTCCTACGAGCAGTACTTC.

The rearrangement uses TRBV15 and TRBJ2-7; D gene uncertain. With 5 bases removed from V and 6 bases from J, the gap between germline ends came to 17 bases. Germline V lookup: CDR1 LNHNV, CDR2 YYDKDF (reference sequence). The CDR3 has 14 amino acids. The CDR3 protein is CATSRGAGAAEQYF. The CDR3 DNA follows: TGTGCCACCAGCCGTGGAGCCGGCGCAGCCGAGCAGTACTTC.

The chain combines TRBV25-1 with TRBJ1-4; unclear D gene. Germline CDR1 MGHDK, CDR2 SYGVNS. V shed 4 bases and J shed 7 bases, with 4 bases lying between them. The CDR3 runs to 11 residues. The CDR3 DNA is TGTGCCAGCAGTGCCGTTGAAAAACTGTTTTTT. Protein product: CASSAVEKLFF.

The sample holds many counts of this clonotype. The chain employs TRBV12-3 or TRBV12-4 and TRBJ1-2, with D possibly matching TRBD1 (5 bases). This CDR3 has 13 amino acids. V was pared by 4 bases and J by 5 bases, with 11 bases between. In DNA, the CDR3 is TGTGCCAGCAGTTGGGGGTCATGGTATGGCTACACCTTC. The encoded protein is CASSWGSWYGYTF.

This sequence joins TRBV10-3 and TRBJ1-1, with a possible D match to TRBD1 (6 bases). The germline gives CDR1 ENHRY, CDR2 SYGVKD. The ends were cut back, 7 bases at V and 10 bases at J, with 10 bases in the middle. CDR3 length equals 10 residues. The CDR3 loop reads CAIKGDGAFF. CDR3 coding DNA: TGTGCCATCAAGGGGGATGGAGCTTTCTTT.

V is TRBV15 and J is TRBJ2-5; weak D call: TRBD1 (6 bases). V was pared by 5 bases and J by 1 base, with 8 bases between. CDR3 length: 13 residues. Germline lookup yields CDR1 LNHNV and CDR2 YYDKDF (reference sequence). In DNA form, the CDR3 reads TGTGCCACCAGCTACAGGGCCCAAGAGACCCAGTACTTC. Protein: CATSYRAQETQYF.

This clonotype has a handful of counts. The V gene is TRBV12-3 or TRBV12-4, the J gene TRBJ1-6; D gene uncertain. Deletions cut 5 bases from V and 6 bases from J, with 11 bases between. This CDR3 comprises 14 residues. CDR3 in amino acids: CASSLTRTNSPLHF. CDR3 nucleotide sequence: TGTGCCAGCAGTCTTACACGGACTAATTCACCCCTCCACTTT.

The chain couples TRBV2 to TRBJ2-2, with TRBD1 matching 8 bases. The trim removed 1 base at V and 0 bases at J, leaving 13 bases unmatched. The CDR3 runs to 20 residues. CDR1 is SNHLY, CDR2 FYNNEI, per germline. The DNA of the CDR3 is TGTGCCAGCAGTGAAGGGGTCCTGAGACAGGGGAGACCGAACACCGGGGAGCTGTTTTTT. This codes for CASSEGVLRQGRPNTGELFF.

The chain couples TRBV19 to TRBJ1-2; 7 nucleotides agree with TRBD1. V shed 3 bases, J shed 1 base, and the junction held 5 bases outside the gene matches. The CDR3 is 15 amino acids. Germline CDR1 LNHDA, CDR2 SQIVND (reference sequence). In DNA form, the CDR3 reads TGTGCCAGTAGTATGGACAGGAGCAATAACTATGGCTACACCTTC. It codes for CASSMDRSNNYGYTF.

The DNA for the CDR3 is TGTGCCACCAGCAGAGAGGGCCGGGCAGGGGTAGGGTACGAGCAGTACTTC. It specifies CATSREGRAGVGYEQYF. The chain has TRBV15 and TRBJ2-7, with TRBD1 as a possible D gene (6 bases). Germline loops: CDR1 LNHNV, CDR2 YYDKDF (reference sequence). The CDR3 extends over 17 amino acids. With 0 bases removed from V and 4 bases from J, the gap between germline ends came to 19 bases.

This clonotype was counted ten times or more. V usage is TRBV5-4 and J usage is TRBJ2-2, with D possibly TRBD1 on 6 matching bases. The CDR3 has 14 amino acids. Trimming shortened V by 5 bases and J by 2 bases, and 10 bases separated the two germline ends. Germline CDR1 and CDR2: SGHNT and YYREEE (reference sequence). Here the CDR3 reads CASRLQGNTGELFF. For the CDR3, the DNA is TGTGCCAGCAGGTTACAGGGAAACACCGGGGAGCTGTTTTTT.

The chain uses TRBV20-1 and TRBJ2-7; no reliable D call. Germline CDR1 reads DFQATT; CDR2 reads SNEGSKA (reference sequence). Trimming removed 3 bases from V and 2 bases from J, with 14 bases in between. This CDR3 has 14 residues. CDR3 nucleotides: TGCAGTGCTAGGACGGACCGGACGGCCTACGAGCAGTACTTC. Translating gives CSARTDRTAYEQYF.

The chain uses TRBV10-3 and TRBJ2-5, with 9 nucleotides matching TRBD2. Germline V gives CDR1 ENHRY, CDR2 SYGVKD. The CDR3 spans 17 residues. The V and J ends lost 2 bases and 1 base, in that order; junction bases with no gene match: 8. CDR3 DNA sequence: TGTGCCATCAGTGAGGGCAGTAGCGGGGGCTCCCAAGAGACCCAGTACTTC. It is translated as CAISEGSSGGSQETQYF.

This clonotype came up many times. J is TRBJ1-1 and V is TRBV12-3 or TRBV12-4; 9 positions match TRBD1. Trimming cost V 6 bases and J 5 bases; bases outside gene matches: 13. The CDR3 covers 16 residues. The CDR3 region is CASSLETGTGSTEAFF. The CDR3 DNA reads as TGTGCCAGCAGCCTCGAGACCGGGACAGGGTCTACTGAAGCTTTCTTT.

The chain has TRBV20-1 and TRBJ2-3, with a possible D match to TRBD2 (5 bases). Trimming took 5 bases from V and 4 from J, leaving 10 bases between them. Germline V gene sequence: CDR1 DFQATT, CDR2 SNEGSKA (reference sequence). The CDR3 sequence is 12 residues long. CDR3 sequence (DNA): TGCAGTGCTGGTACTAGTTCAGATACGCAGTATTTT. This gives the protein CSAGTSSDTQYF.